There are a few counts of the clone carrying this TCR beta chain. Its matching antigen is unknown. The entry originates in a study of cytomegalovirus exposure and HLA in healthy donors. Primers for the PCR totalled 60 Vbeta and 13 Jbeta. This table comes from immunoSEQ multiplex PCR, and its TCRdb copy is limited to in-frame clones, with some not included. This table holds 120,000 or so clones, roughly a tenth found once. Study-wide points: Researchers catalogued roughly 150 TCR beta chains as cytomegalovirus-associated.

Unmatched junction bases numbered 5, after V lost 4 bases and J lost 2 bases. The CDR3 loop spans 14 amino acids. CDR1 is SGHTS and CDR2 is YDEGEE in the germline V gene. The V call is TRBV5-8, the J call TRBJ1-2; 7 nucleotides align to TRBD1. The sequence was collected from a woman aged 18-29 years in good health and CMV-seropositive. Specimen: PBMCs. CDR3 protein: CASSLTGLNYGYTF. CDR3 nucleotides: TGTGCCAGCAGCCTGACAGGGTTGAACTATGGCTACACCTTC.